These 28 T cell receptor beta chains were sequenced from one sample in a study of blood T cell repertoires in COVID-19. TCRdb's copy holds only in-frame clones and misses some; the assay was immunoSEQ multiplex PCR. This sample has around 15,000 clones, with roughly three quarters found just once. Specimen: peripheral blood. The receptors were gathered from a man between 60 and 70 years old with acute or convalescent COVID-19.

The chain joins TRBV27 to TRBJ1-2; the D is unclear. Trimming shortened V by 5 bases and J by 4 bases, and 23 bases separated the two germline ends. CDR1 and CDR2 (germline): MNHEY, SMNVEV (reference sequence). This CDR3 is built from 17 residues. CDR3 nucleotides: TGTGCCAGCAGTCCCTCTTTCGTGGGAGAGGTTACCTATGGCTACACCTTC. Protein: CASSPSFVGEVTYGYTF.

The chain has TRBV7-9 and TRBJ1-4; D remains unclear. V was clipped by 4 bases and J by 0 bases, with 9 bases between them. The CDR3 has 15 residues. Germline lookup yields CDR1 SEHNR and CDR2 FQNEAQ (reference sequence). This CDR3 reads CASSSARATNEKLFF. CDR3 sequence (DNA): TGTGCCAGCAGCTCCGCGAGGGCAACTAATGAAAAACTGTTTTTT.

This sequence joins TRBV14 and TRBJ1-2, with D possibly TRBD1 on 5 matching bases. The CDR3 contains 15 residues. Per germline, CDR1 SGHDN and CDR2 FVKESK. Trimming removed 4 bases at V and 7 bases at J, with 19 bases between. CDR3 region: CASSPPGLQRGGYTF. Written as DNA, the CDR3 is TGTGCCAGCAGCCCACCGGGACTCCAACGGGGTGGCTACACCTTC.

V and J are TRBV5-6 and TRBJ2-7, with D tentatively TRBD1 (6 bases). V was pared by 0 bases and J by 3 bases, with 7 bases between. The CDR3 runs 13 residues. The germline CDR1 and CDR2 sequences are SGHDT and YYEEEE. Here the CDR3 reads CASSLGTDYEQYF. CDR3 sequence (DNA): TGTGCCAGCAGCTTGGGGACAGACTACGAGCAGTACTTC.

The chain combines TRBV5-1 with TRBJ2-7, with 7 bases that match TRBD2. This CDR3 is built from 14 residues. Germline loops: CDR1 SGHRS, CDR2 YFSETQ. With V trimmed by 2 bases and J by 7 bases, 9 bases remained unmatched. The CDR3 here is CASSLGSGASEQYF. For the CDR3, the DNA is TGCGCCAGCAGCTTAGGAAGCGGGGCGAGTGAGCAGTACTTC.

The chain recombines TRBV5-1 with TRBJ2-7, with 11 bases identical to TRBD2. This CDR3 comprises 14 residues. Germline lookup yields CDR1 SGHRS and CDR2 YFSETQ. V trimming: 5 bases; J trimming: 3 bases; junction bases outside the gene matches: 4. The CDR3 DNA sequence: TGCGCCAGCAGTCCGGGACTAGCGGACTACGAGCAGTACTTC. It codes for CASSPGLADYEQYF.

The chain uses TRBV11-2 and TRBJ2-7; 7 bases fit TRBD2. V shed 7 bases, J shed 2 bases, and the junction held 8 bases outside the gene matches. Per germline, CDR1 SGHAT and CDR2 FQNNGV. This CDR3 region has 14 residues. CDR3 in DNA: TGTGCCAGCACCGCATGGGGGGGAACCTACGAGCAGTACTTC. It is translated as CASTAWGGTYEQYF.

V gene TRBV6-5 combines with J gene TRBJ2-7; the D gene is possibly TRBD1 (6 bases). Germline CDR1 reads MNHEY; CDR2 reads SVGAGI. The V gene lost 4 bases and the J gene lost 2 bases, with 15 bases spanning the gap. The CDR3 runs 15 residues. The CDR3 reads CASSSRQATTYEQYF. CDR3 sequence (DNA): TGTGCCAGCAGTTCAAGACAGGCTACCACCTACGAGCAGTACTTC.

The rearrangement joins TRBV5-4 to TRBJ2-7; 8 bases align to TRBD1. This CDR3 has 16 residues. V shed 0 bases, J shed 7 bases, and the junction held 12 bases outside the gene matches. The germline gives CDR1 SGHNT, CDR2 YYREEE (reference sequence). CDR3 in DNA: TGTGCCAGCAGCTTGGCCGGGGCAGGGGGCGCGGGAGAGCAGTACTTC. Translation: CASSLAGAGGAGEQYF.

The chain recombines TRBV6-5 with TRBJ1-1; D possibly corresponds to TRBD1 (6 bases). There are 14 residues in the CDR3. Trimming pared 5 bases from V and 7 bases from J, leaving 17 bases between. Germline V CDR1 and CDR2: MNHEY, SVGAGI. In nucleotides, the CDR3 is TGTGCCAGCAGTCAACAGGGAGGGGTAGTTGAAGCTTTCTTT. Translation gives CASSQQGGVVEAFF.

The chain uses TRBV5-8 and TRBJ1-2; D is perhaps TRBD1 (6 bases). The CDR3 spans 16 residues. Germline lookup yields CDR1 SGHTS and CDR2 YDEGEE. V gave up 0 bases and J gave up 0 bases, with 12 bases separating them. The chain's CDR3 is CASSLGQVQANYGYTF. The CDR3, as DNA: TGTGCCAGCAGCTTGGGACAGGTTCAAGCTAACTATGGCTACACCTTC. The full variable domain, rest sourced from reference TRBV5-8 and TRBJ1-2, is EAGVTQSPTHLIKTRGQQATLRCSPISGHTSVYWYQQALGLGLQFLLWYDEGEERNRGNFPPRFSGRQFPNYSSELNVNALELEDSALYLCASSLGQVQANYGYTFGSGTRLTVV.

The rearrangement links TRBV5-1 to TRBJ2-2; D is uncertain. The V end was cut by 0 bases, the J end by 2 bases, with 8 bases between. The CDR3 is 15 amino acids. Germline values: CDR1 SGHRS, CDR2 YFSETQ. CDR3 amino acids: CASSLGSSNTGELFF. DNA for the CDR3: TGCGCCAGCAGCTTGGGGAGCTCCAACACCGGGGAGCTGTTTTTT.

The rearrangement uses TRBV9 and TRBJ2-2; no definite D call. Trimming pared 3 bases from V and 0 bases from J, leaving 9 bases between. CDR1 and CDR2 from the germline V gene are SGDLS and YYNGEE. This CDR3 region has 15 residues. The CDR3 is CASSASGANTGELFF. The CDR3 region has the DNA TGTGCCAGCAGCGCTTCAGGTGCGAACACCGGGGAGCTGTTTTTT. Supplemented by reference TRBV9 and TRBJ2-2, the full variable domain reads DSGVTQTPKHLITATGQRVTLRCSPRSGDLSVYWYQQSLDQGLQFLIQYYNGEERAKGNILERFSAQQFPDLHSELNLSSLELGDSALYFCASSASGANTGELFFGEGSRLTVL.

V gene TRBV7-9 combines with J gene TRBJ2-7, with 8 bases matching TRBD1. The CDR3 has 16 residues. Germline V gives CDR1 SEHNR, CDR2 FQNEAQ (reference sequence). V was pared by 2 bases and J by 2 bases, with 8 bases of the junction left unmatched. In DNA, the CDR3 is TGTGCCAGCAGCTTAAATTTCGGACAGGGAGCCTACGAGCAGTACTTC. It encodes CASSLNFGQGAYEQYF.

CDR3 region: CASSIWGMGGGSPLHF. Here the CDR3 DNA reads TGTGCCAGCAGTATCTGGGGGATGGGAGGTGGGTCACCCCTCCACTTT. The genes are TRBV27 and TRBJ1-6; possible D gene TRBD1, 5 bases. The germline V and J ends were trimmed by 5 bases and 10 bases, with 21 bases remaining between them. Looked up from germline, CDR1 is MNHEY and CDR2 is SMNVEV (reference sequence). The CDR3 is 16 residues long.

This clone was counted a single time. This chain uses TRBV19 with TRBJ1-5; the D is unclear. V lost 0 bases, J lost 4 bases, and 4 bases lay in between. Per the germline V gene, CDR1 is LNHDA and CDR2 is SQIVND (reference sequence). The CDR3 loop spans 13 amino acids. CDR3 in DNA: TGTGCCAGTAGTATAGATCAGAATCAGCCCCAGCATTTT. It encodes CASSIDQNQPQHF.

The CDR3 DNA is TGTGCCAGCAGCCGTTCGGGACAGGGATATGGCTACACCTTC. This codes for CASSRSGQGYGYTF. The chain recombines TRBV9 with TRBJ1-2; 9 bases align to TRBD1. J lost 5 bases, V lost 4 bases, and 6 bases had no gene match. This CDR3 is 14 amino acids long. The germline CDR1 and CDR2 sequences are SGDLS and YYNGEE.

The chain is built from TRBV6-5 and TRBJ1-3, with 10 bases that match TRBD1. The CDR3 has 15 amino acids. CDR1 is MNHEY, CDR2 SVGAGI, per germline. The V and J ends lost 5 bases and 1 base, in that order; junction bases with no gene match: 2. The CDR3 is CASSRQGASGNTIYF. CDR3 bases: TGTGCCAGCAGTCGACAGGGGGCTTCTGGAAACACCATATATTTT.

This clone was picked up a small number of times. The chain is built from TRBV7-6 and TRBJ1-5; D is undetermined. V was shortened by 4 bases and J by 7 bases, with 8 bases between the two germline ends. Per the germline V gene, CDR1 is SGHVS and CDR2 is FNYEAQ. The CDR3 covers 12 residues. CDR3 in amino acids: CASSSPGQPQHF. The CDR3 DNA sequence: TGTGCCAGCAGCTCTCCGGGGCAGCCCCAGCATTTT. Drawing the rest from reference TRBV7-6 and TRBJ1-5, the complete variable domain is GAGVSQSPRYKVTKRGQDVALRCDPISGHVSLYWYRQALGQGPEFLTYFNYEAQQDKSGLPNDRFSAERPEGSISTLTIQRTEQRDSAMYRCASSSPGQPQHFGDGTRLSIL.

The gene calls are TRBV19 and TRBJ1-2, with 11 bases identical to TRBD1. The junction had 13 bases not matched to a gene; V was cut back by 4 bases and J by 3 bases. Germline-derived CDR1 and CDR2 are LNHDA and SQIVND (reference sequence). The CDR3 is 18 amino acids. The CDR3 region is CASSTTPYSGQGDYGYTF. CDR3 DNA sequence: TGTGCCAGTAGTACCACCCCCTACTCGGGACAGGGGGACTATGGCTACACCTTC.

The V gene is TRBV7-2, the J gene TRBJ2-1; D gene uncertain. This CDR3 comprises 15 residues. CDR1 and CDR2 from the germline V gene are SGHTA and FQGNSA. Between the trimmed V and J ends, which lost 2 bases and 5 bases, there was a span of 13 bases. DNA of the CDR3: TGTGCCAGCAGCTTACAAGCTCTGGGCGACAATGAGCAGTTCTTC. It codes for CASSLQALGDNEQFF.

The V call is TRBV9, the J call TRBJ1-2, with D uncertain. V was cut by 4 bases and J by 4 bases, with 11 bases left in between. The CDR3 is 13 residues long. Germline CDR1 reads SGDLS; CDR2 reads YYNGEE. The DNA of the CDR3 is TGTGCCAGCAGCCCTAGTGGCGGCTATGGCTACACCTTC. It specifies CASSPSGGYGYTF.

The chain links TRBV3-1 (or the pseudogene TRBV3-2) to TRBJ1-3; 9 bases line up with TRBD1. V shed 1 base, J shed 4 bases, and the junction held 5 bases outside the gene matches. The CDR3 consists of 16 residues. CDR1 and CDR2 from the germline V gene are LGHDT and YNNKEL (reference sequence). The CDR3 nucleotides read TGTGCCAGCAGCCAAGGGGGACAGGGCCGGGGAAACACCATATATTTT. It yields the protein CASSQGGQGRGNTIYF.

The gene calls are TRBV13 and TRBJ2-7; 7 nucleotides align to TRBD2. The V gene end was trimmed by 2 bases and the J gene end by 4 bases; junction bases not matched to a gene: 8. The germline V gene encodes CDR1 PRHDT and CDR2 FYEKMQ (reference sequence). CDR3 length: 15 residues. CDR3 amino acids: CASSLRGGRVYEQYF. The CDR3 bases are TGTGCCAGCAGCTTACGGGGAGGGAGGGTTTACGAGCAGTACTTC. Based on the CDR3 plus reference TRBV13 and TRBJ2-7, the full variable domain is AAGVIQSPRHLIKEKRETATLKCYPIPRHDTVYWYQQGPGQDPQFLISFYEKMQSDKGSIPDRFSAQQFSDYHSELNMSSLELGDSALYFCASSLRGGRVYEQYFGPGTRLTVT.

This clone turned up a few times. V and J are TRBV7-9 and TRBJ2-1; no reliable D call. Germline CDR1 and CDR2: SEHNR and FQNEAQ (reference sequence). This CDR3 is built from 18 residues. The V and J ends lost 5 bases and 7 bases respectively, with 27 bases between them. The CDR3 here is CASSPRRRQSMIRNEQFF. The DNA of the CDR3 is TGTGCCAGCAGCCCGCGACGCAGGCAATCAATGATCAGGAATGAGCAGTTCTTC.

The V and J genes are TRBV27 and TRBJ2-7; D possibly corresponds to TRBD2 (7 bases). The germline gives CDR1 MNHEY, CDR2 SMNVEV (reference sequence). The CDR3 loop spans 13 amino acids. Trimming took 5 bases from V and 6 from J, leaving 14 bases between them. The CDR3 DNA is TGTGCCAGCAGTGCGCGAGGGGGGGGCGAGCAGTACTTC. Its protein product is CASSARGGGEQYF.

This rearrangement joins TRBV10-3 to TRBJ2-3; 11 nucleotides align to TRBD2. CDR1 is ENHRY and CDR2 is SYGVKD in the germline V gene. The J segment lost 0 bases and the V segment lost 7 bases, leaving 6 bases of the junction unmatched. This CDR3 has 16 amino acids. CDR3 in DNA: TGTGCCATCAACCCGACTAGCGGGGAAAGCACAGATACGCAGTATTTT. Its translation: CAINPTSGESTDTQYF.

The V call is TRBV3-1 (or the pseudogene TRBV3-2), the J call TRBJ1-3; D is ambiguous. Germline V gene sequence: CDR1 LGHDT, CDR2 YNNKEL (reference sequence). Trimming took 0 bases from V and 2 from J, leaving 8 bases between them. CDR3 length: 15 residues. CDR3 sequence: CASSQDRSTGNTIYF. The CDR3 nucleotides read TGTGCCAGCAGCCAAGATCGGTCGACTGGAAACACCATATATTTT.